The 2 T cell receptor beta chains below come from one sample, sequenced in a study of cytomegalovirus exposure and HLA in healthy donors. The PCR made use of 60 Vbeta and 13 Jbeta primers. Assay used: immunoSEQ multiplex PCR; TCRdb lists only in-frame clones, some missing. In the table there are under 150,000 clones, roughly 82% of which are singletons. The sequenced material came from PBMCs. Every receptor here comes from a boy younger than 18 in good health and CMV-seronegative.

The chain recombines TRBV11-3 with TRBJ2-1; D gene ambiguous. Germline V gene data show CDR1 as SGHNT and CDR2 as YENEEA. V dropped 4 bases and J dropped 6 bases, with 16 bases sitting between them. This CDR3 spans 15 amino acids. In DNA, the CDR3 is TGTGCCAGCAGCTCCTCAGCAAGCGCCCCCAATGAGCAGTTCTTC. Protein: CASSSSASAPNEQFF.

The chain is built from TRBV9 and TRBJ2-7; 11 bases match TRBD1. Unmatched junction bases numbered 4, after V lost 2 bases and J lost 6 bases. The CDR3 runs to 14 residues. Germline V lookup: CDR1 SGDLS, CDR2 YYNGEE. CDR3 coding DNA: TGTGCCAGCAGCGTCGGGACAGGGGGTACCGAGCAGTACTTC. Translating it yields CASSVGTGGTEQYF.